This TCR beta chain is drawn from a study of T cells after yellow fever vaccination. Germline V CDR1 and CDR2: SGHNT, YYREEE (reference sequence). Trimming removed 4 bases at V and 0 bases at J, with 7 bases between. The CDR3 is 14 residues long. This clonotype was recorded a few times. Its target is not known. The study, taken as a whole, reports: Highly abundant clonotypes carried over from the bulk population could end up in FACS-sorted repertoires as contaminants.

Synthesis of TCR cDNA relied on 5'RACE template switching, which attached a universal primer site and UMIs. In TCRdb, the 5' RACE reads were re-called with MiXCR into one record per CDR3 protein. The sample consists of 250,000 to 400,000 distinct CDR3 sequences, about 4% of them appearing once. V and J are TRBV5-4 and TRBJ1-4; D is possibly TRBD1 (6 bases). Sequenced material: PBMCs, taken 5 days after the yellow fever booster vaccination. The source of this sequence is a man in his late teens or twenties who received the YFV17D yellow fever vaccine. The CDR3: CASSRQATNEKLFF. DNA for the CDR3: TGTGCCAGCAGCCGACAGGCAACTAATGAAAAACTGTTTTTT.